This entry describes one T cell receptor beta chain. The data belong to a study of blood T cell repertoires in COVID-19. In the study overall: Samples came from the United States, Italy and Spain, spanning acute and convalescent COVID-19.

The method was immunoSEQ multiplex PCR; TCRdb's version includes in-frame clones alone and lacks a portion of them. The sample lists around 160,000 clones, over 70% occurring once. CDR1 is SGHAT, CDR2 FQNNGV, per germline. The CDR3 sequence is 14 residues long. Trimming pared 3 bases from V and 5 bases from J, leaving 10 bases between. The sequence came from a man in his forties or fifties who had recovered from COVID-19. The rearrangement links TRBV11-2 to TRBJ1-4; D remains ambiguous. The sample comprised PBMCs or T cells enriched from blood (not recorded which). The CDR3 is CASSFGRRNEKLFF. In DNA, the CDR3 is TGTGCCAGCAGCTTTGGGCGAAGAAATGAAAAACTGTTTTTT.